Listed below are T cell receptor beta chains from one sample, sequenced in a study of T cells in Graves' hyperthyroidism and ophthalmopathy. TCRdb redid the calling of the multiplex PCR reads with MiXCR, one entry per CDR3 protein. The table lists about 350,000 distinct CDR3 sequences, approximately 15% of them singletons. Sequenced: blood. Source of these receptors: a woman aged 25 to 39 with Graves' hyperthyroidism. Both conserved end residues are part of each CDR3. The D gene is left open where the match is weak. Size is omitted from some rows. Given values are once, few, many or a class for expanded clones.

TRBJ1-2 | TRBV20-1 | few | NA | 17 | TGCAGTGCTAGGGCTCCCTTCGGGAGCTCGGCTAACTATGGCTACACCTTC | CSARAPFGSSANYGYTF
TRBJ2-6 | TRBV10-3 | NA | NA | 16 | TGTGCCATCAGTGAGTCGGGGGGCTTGGGGGCCAACGTCCTGACTTTC | CAISESGGLGANVLTF
TRBJ1-5 | TRBV4-2 | NA | TRBD1 | 14 | TGTGCCAGCAGCCATGAGGGGGCGGGTCAGCCCCAGCATTTT | CASSHEGAGQPQHF
TRBJ2-1 | TRBV7-3 | NA | NA | 14 | TGTGCCAGCAGCTTGACTTATTCCTACAATGAGCAGTTCTTC | CASSLTYSYNEQFF
TRBJ2-7 | TRBV12-3/TRBV12-4 | many | TRBD2 | 16 | TGTGCCAGCAGTTTATACCAGCGGGAGGGCCCATACGAGCAGTACTTC | CASSLYQREGPYEQYF
TRBJ1-5 | TRBV6-2/TRBV6-3 | many | NA | 15 | TGTGCCAGCAGTTACCTCGGCGGTGGCAATCAGCCCCAGCATTTT | CASSYLGGGNQPQHF
TRBJ1-4 | TRBV30 | NA | NA | 12 | TGTGCCTGGAGTGTACTTCGAGAAAAACTGTTTTTT | CAWSVLREKLFF
TRBJ1-2 | TRBV12-3/TRBV12-4 | many | NA | 12 | TGTGCCAGCAGTAACACTAACTATGGCTACACCTTC | CASSNTNYGYTF
TRBJ1-2 | TRBV28 | many | TRBD1 | 13 | TGTGCCGGACAGGGGGCAGCGGACTATGGCTACACCTTC | CAGQGAADYGYTF
TRBJ2-2 | TRBV24-1 | NA | TRBD1 | 14 | TGTGCCACCAGATCAGGACAGGGGACCGGGGAGCTGTTTTTT | CATRSGQGTGELFF
TRBJ2-7 | TRBV20-1 | many | NA | 14 | TGCAGTGCTGTCTACCTGCGCGGGGCCTACGAGCAGTACTTC | CSAVYLRGAYEQYF
TRBJ2-2 | TRBV24-1 | NA | NA | 16 | TGTGCCACCAGTGATCTCGGGGTAATGAACACCGGGGAGCTGTTTTTT | CATSDLGVMNTGELFF
TRBJ2-5 | TRBV7-2 | NA | TRBD2 | 18 | TGTGCCAGCAGCTCTGGACTAGCGGGCGTGGCGTACCAAGAGACCCAGTACTTC | CASSSGLAGVAYQETQYF
TRBJ2-7 | TRBV6-1 | few | TRBD1 | 17 | TGTGCCAGCACTTTAGCTTCTTTGGGACAGGGGGACTACGAGCAGTACTTC | CASTLASLGQGDYEQYF
TRBJ2-1 | TRBV29-1 | few | TRBD2 | 14 | TGCAGCGACCGACTAGCGGGAAAATACAATGAGCAGTTCTTC | CSDRLAGKYNEQFF
TRBJ2-7 | TRBV29-1 | few | NA | 16 | TGCAGCGTTCGGAGGCGGGATAGTAAAGGGGCTTACGAGCAGTACTTC | CSVRRRDSKGAYEQYF
TRBJ2-1 | TRBV7-2 | many | NA | 13 | TGTGCCAGCAGCTTAGAAACGTTCGGTGAGCAGTTCTTC | CASSLETFGEQFF
TRBJ2-1 | TRBV5-4 | few | NA | 13 | TGTGCCAGCAGCCCGTTTCAAGTCAATGAGCAGTTCTTC | CASSPFQVNEQFF
TRBJ2-1 | TRBV6-2/TRBV6-3 | few | TRBD1 | 20 | TGTGCCAGCAGAGCTGAATTTGGGGACAGGGTGGTAGCTGATGGTAATGAGCAGTTCTTC | CASRAEFGDRVVADGNEQFF
TRBJ2-1 | TRBV2 | NA | TRBD2 | 15 | TGTGCCAGCAGCGACCGGGACTACGGTACCAATGAGCAGTTCTTC | CASSDRDYGTNEQFF
TRBJ2-5 | TRBV29-1 | NA | NA | 14 | TGCAGTGCACTGATGGGGCAGGGACGAGAGACCCAGTACTTC | CSALMGQGRETQYF
TRBJ2-2 | TRBV19 | NA | TRBD1 | 18 | TGTGCCAGTAGTCCCGGAGGCGGGACAGGGGGTCTCACCGGGGAGCTGTTTTTT | CASSPGGGTGGLTGELFF
TRBJ2-5 | TRBV7-9 | NA | TRBD1 | 15 | TGTGCCAGCAGCTTAGCGGGACAGGGCCGAGAGACCCAGTACTTC | CASSLAGQGRETQYF
TRBJ1-5 | TRBV11-2 | few | NA | 15 | TGTGCCAGCAGCTTAGGAGACAGCCGGCATCAGCCCCAGCATTTT | CASSLGDSRHQPQHF
TRBJ2-2 | TRBV19 | NA | NA | 13 | TGTGCCAGTAGTCCGCTTTCCTACGGGGAGCTGTTTTTT | CASSPLSYGELFF
TRBJ1-2 | TRBV28 | NA | NA | 16 | TGTGCCAGCAGCCCTACCCGCGGGAGGATTAACTATGGCTACACCTTC | CASSPTRGRINYGYTF
TRBJ2-5 | TRBV6-1 | many | NA | 12 | TGTGCCAGCAGCGGACAGCAAGAGACCCAGTACTTC | CASSGQQETQYF
TRBJ2-7 | TRBV20-1 | few | NA | 13 | TGCAGTGCTCCCGAGGCCTACACCTACGAGCAGTACTTC | CSAPEAYTYEQYF
TRBJ2-5 | TRBV9 | NA | NA | 15 | TGTGCCAGCAGCGTTAGGACCAGCGGGCAAGAGACCCAGTACTTC | CASSVRTSGQETQYF
TRBJ2-7 | TRBV29-1 | many | TRBD2 | 14 | TGCAGCGGGACGGGACTAGCGGGAGAGGGGGAGCAGTACTTC | CSGTGLAGEGEQYF
TRBJ2-5 | TRBV5-5 | many | NA | 14 | TGTGCCAGCAGCTTGGGATCCAGGGCAGAGACCCAGTACTTC | CASSLGSRAETQYF
TRBJ2-2 | TRBV12-3/TRBV12-4 | many | NA | 14 | TGTGCCAGCAGTTTCACTAGCTCGAACGGGGAGCTGTTTTTT | CASSFTSSNGELFF
TRBJ2-7 | TRBV6-1 | NA | NA | 11 | TGTGCCAGCTATGACAGCTACGAGCAGTACTTC | CASYDSYEQYF
TRBJ2-5 | TRBV12-3/TRBV12-4 | many | NA | 14 | TGTGCCAGCAGTTTGGGCGAGCGGAGAGAGACCCAGTACTTC | CASSLGERRETQYF
TRBJ2-1 | TRBV4-3 | NA | NA | 12 | TGCGCCAGCAGCCAAGATTGGGATGAGCAGTTCTTC | CASSQDWDEQFF
TRBJ2-2 | TRBV4-1 | NA | NA | 14 | TGCGCCAGCAGCCCACGGACAGAAACCGGGGAGCTGTTTTTT | CASSPRTETGELFF
TRBJ2-7 | TRBV11-2 | many | NA | 14 | TGTGCCAGCAGCTTAGAGGGGCGACGGGGCGAGCAGTACTTC | CASSLEGRRGEQYF
TRBJ1-1 | TRBV29-1 | many | NA | 12 | TGCAGCGTGTGGACAGCTATCTCTGAAGCTTTCTTT | CSVWTAISEAFF
TRBJ2-2 | TRBV7-8 | NA | TRBD2 | 17 | TGTGCCAGCAGCCATGTGGCGGGGACTAGATCGACCGGGGAGCTGTTTTTT | CASSHVAGTRSTGELFF
TRBJ2-3 | TRBV29-1 | few | NA | 12 | TGCAGCGTTTCCGGGAAGATGGATACGCAGTATTTT | CSVSGKMDTQYF
TRBJ2-6 | TRBV20-1 | few | TRBD2 | 18 | TGCAGTGCTAGTCCCGGGACTAGCGGGAAGGCTGGGGCCAACGTCCTGACTTTC | CSASPGTSGKAGANVLTF
TRBJ1-2 | TRBV4-1 | few | NA | 16 | TGCGCCAGCAGCCAAGACCCGACAGGAAAGAACTATGGCTACACCTTC | CASSQDPTGKNYGYTF
TRBJ1-1 | TRBV3-1 | many | NA | 14 | TGTGCCAGCAGCCAAGGAGAGTGGCCGGGGGAAGCTTTCTTT | CASSQGEWPGEAFF
TRBJ1-3 | TRBV20-1 | NA | NA | 14 | TGCAGTGCTAGAGATGCCTCCGCAGGAAACACCATATATTTT | CSARDASAGNTIYF
TRBJ2-5 | TRBV5-1 | NA | TRBD2 | 15 | TGCGCCAGCAGCGAAAGCGGGACGACTAGGGAGACCCAGTACTTC | CASSESGTTRETQYF
TRBJ2-7 | TRBV3-2 | NA | NA | 17 | TGTGCCAGCAGGAACTACTTTTTGGGACTGATAACCTACGAGCAGTACTTC | CASRNYFLGLITYEQYF
TRBJ2-7 | TRBV7-2 | NA | TRBD2 | 15 | TGTGCCAGCAGCTTGTCGGGCGGGACTAAATACGAGCAGTACTTC | CASSLSGGTKYEQYF
TRBJ2-2 | TRBV10-3 | many | TRBD2 | 14 | TGTGCCACCCAGCGGGAGGTGAACACCGGGGAGCTGTTTTTT | CATQREVNTGELFF
TRBJ1-2 | TRBV12-3/TRBV12-4 | few | NA | 13 | TGTGCCAGCAGTTTTGGTGAGGCCTATGGCTACACCTTC | CASSFGEAYGYTF
TRBJ2-1 | TRBV28 | many | TRBD2 | 16 | TGTGCCAGCACCGAGTGGGCCGGGACTAGCGGGATAGGGGAGTTCTTC | CASTEWAGTSGIGEFF
TRBJ2-5 | TRBV29-1 | few | NA | 12 | TGCAGCGCTCGCCTAGGCCAAGAGACCCAGTACTTC | CSARLGQETQYF
TRBJ2-3 | TRBV7-9 | few | TRBD2 | 18 | TGTGCCAGCAGCGTACCTAGTGGCGGGAGGTCGGGTACAGATACGCAGTATTTT | CASSVPSGGRSGTDTQYF
TRBJ2-5 | TRBV20-1 | NA | NA | 11 | TGCAGTGCTATTAGGGGAGAGACCCAGTACTTC | CSAIRGETQYF
TRBJ1-6 | TRBV9 | NA | NA | 18 | TGTGCCAGCAGTGGCCGGGACTTCCTTCCGGGGAATAATTCACCCCTCCACTTT | CASSGRDFLPGNNSPLHF
TRBJ2-3 | TRBV24-1 | NA | NA | 12 | TGTGCCACCCAAGGGTCGTTCGATACGCAGTATTTT | CATQGSFDTQYF
TRBJ2-4 | TRBV6-5 | few | NA | 14 | TGTGCCAGCAGTTCACATAAGCGGAAAAACATTCAGTACTTC | CASSSHKRKNIQYF
TRBJ1-1 | TRBV7-8 | NA | NA | 14 | TGTGCCAGCAGCTTAAAAGCTGGGTTCACTGAAGCTTTCTTT | CASSLKAGFTEAFF
TRBJ2-7 | TRBV20-1 | NA | TRBD2 | 14 | TGCAGTGCTTCCGGGAGGGCCGGCTCCTACGAGCAGTACTTC | CSASGRAGSYEQYF
TRBJ2-1 | TRBV7-2 | NA | NA | 13 | TGTGCCAGCAGCGCAGATCCCCGGAATGAGCAGTTCTTC | CASSADPRNEQFF
TRBJ1-6 | TRBV28 | few | NA | 15 | TGTGCCAGCACCCCATGGGTCCAGTCGAATTCACCCCTCCACTTT | CASTPWVQSNSPLHF